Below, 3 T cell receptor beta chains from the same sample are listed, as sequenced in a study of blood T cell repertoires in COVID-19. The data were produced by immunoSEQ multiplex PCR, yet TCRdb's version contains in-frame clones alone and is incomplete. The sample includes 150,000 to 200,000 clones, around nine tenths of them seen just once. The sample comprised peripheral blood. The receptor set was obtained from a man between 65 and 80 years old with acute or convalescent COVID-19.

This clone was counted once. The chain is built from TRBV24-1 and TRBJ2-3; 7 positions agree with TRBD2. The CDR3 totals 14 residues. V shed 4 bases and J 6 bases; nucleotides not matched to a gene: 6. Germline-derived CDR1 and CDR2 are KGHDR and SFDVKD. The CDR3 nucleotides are TGTGCCACCAGTGAGACGGGGGGAATGGATACGCAGTATTTT. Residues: CATSETGGMDTQYF.

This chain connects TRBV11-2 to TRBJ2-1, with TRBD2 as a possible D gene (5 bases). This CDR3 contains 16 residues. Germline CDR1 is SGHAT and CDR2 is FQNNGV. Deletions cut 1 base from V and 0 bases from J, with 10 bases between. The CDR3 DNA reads TGTGCCAGCAGCTTAGTGTGGGAGATCTCCTACAATGAGCAGTTCTTC. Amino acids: CASSLVWEISYNEQFF.

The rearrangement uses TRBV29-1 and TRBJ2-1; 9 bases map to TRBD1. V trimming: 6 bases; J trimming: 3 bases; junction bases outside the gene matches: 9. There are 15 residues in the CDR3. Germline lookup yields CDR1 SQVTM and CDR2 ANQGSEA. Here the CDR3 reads CSVYRGQGDYNEQFF. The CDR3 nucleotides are TGCAGCGTCTACAGGGGGCAAGGGGACTACAATGAGCAGTTCTTC.